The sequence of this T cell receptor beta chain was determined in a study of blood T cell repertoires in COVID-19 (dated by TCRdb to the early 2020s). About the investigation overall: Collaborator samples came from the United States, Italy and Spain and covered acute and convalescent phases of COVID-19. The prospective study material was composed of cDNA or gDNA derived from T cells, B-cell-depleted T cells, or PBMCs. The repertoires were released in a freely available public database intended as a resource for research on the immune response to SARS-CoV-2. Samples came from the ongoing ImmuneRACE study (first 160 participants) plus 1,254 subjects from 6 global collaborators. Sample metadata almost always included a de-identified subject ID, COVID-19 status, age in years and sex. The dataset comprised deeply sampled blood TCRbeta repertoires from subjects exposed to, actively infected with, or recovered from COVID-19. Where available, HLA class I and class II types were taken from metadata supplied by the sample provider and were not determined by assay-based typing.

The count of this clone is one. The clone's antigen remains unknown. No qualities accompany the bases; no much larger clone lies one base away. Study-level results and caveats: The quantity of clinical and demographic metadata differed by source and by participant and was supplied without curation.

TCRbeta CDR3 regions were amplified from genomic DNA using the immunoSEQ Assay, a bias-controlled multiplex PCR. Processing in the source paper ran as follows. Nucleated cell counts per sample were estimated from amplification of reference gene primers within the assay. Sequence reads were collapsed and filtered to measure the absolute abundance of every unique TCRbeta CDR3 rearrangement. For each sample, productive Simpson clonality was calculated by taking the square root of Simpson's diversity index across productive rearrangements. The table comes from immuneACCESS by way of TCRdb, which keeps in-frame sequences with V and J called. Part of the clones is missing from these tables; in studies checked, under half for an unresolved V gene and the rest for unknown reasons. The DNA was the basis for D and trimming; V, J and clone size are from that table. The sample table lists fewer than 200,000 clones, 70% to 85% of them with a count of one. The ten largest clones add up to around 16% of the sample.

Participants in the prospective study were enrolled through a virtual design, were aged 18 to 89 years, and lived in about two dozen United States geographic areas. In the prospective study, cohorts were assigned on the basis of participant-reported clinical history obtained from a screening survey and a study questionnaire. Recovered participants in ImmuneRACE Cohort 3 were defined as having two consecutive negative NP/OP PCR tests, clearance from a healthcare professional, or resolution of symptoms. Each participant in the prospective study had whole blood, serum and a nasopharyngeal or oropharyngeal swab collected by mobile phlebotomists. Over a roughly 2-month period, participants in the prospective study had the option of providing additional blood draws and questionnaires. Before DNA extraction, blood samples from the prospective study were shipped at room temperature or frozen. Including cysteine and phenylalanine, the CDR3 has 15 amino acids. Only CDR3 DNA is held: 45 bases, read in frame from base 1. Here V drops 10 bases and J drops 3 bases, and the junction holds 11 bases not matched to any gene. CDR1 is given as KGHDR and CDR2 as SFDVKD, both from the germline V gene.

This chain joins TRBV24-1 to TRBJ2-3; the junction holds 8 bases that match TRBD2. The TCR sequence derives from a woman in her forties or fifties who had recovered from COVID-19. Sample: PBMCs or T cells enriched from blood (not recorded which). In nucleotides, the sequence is TGTGCCACAGGGGAGCCGGGAGGGGAAACAGATACGCAGTATTTT. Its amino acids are CATGEPGGETDTQYF.